The T cell receptor beta chain described here comes from a study of OX40 agonist ivuxolimab in advanced cancers. The overall study: Patients undergoing dose escalation presented with hepatocellular carcinoma, melanoma, renal cell or head and neck cancer. Prior checkpoint blockade (anti-PD-1, anti-PD-L1 or anti-CTLA-4) was permitted; approximately 41% had it.

Germline lookup yields CDR1 GTSNPN and CDR2 SVGIG (reference sequence). The trim removed 4 bases at V and 3 bases at J, leaving 7 bases unmatched. CDR3 size: 15 residues. The protocol was immunoSEQ multiplex PCR, while the TCRdb copy is restricted to in-frame clones and leaves out a portion. The sample has fewer than 35,000 clones, about four fifths seen once. The V call is TRBV30, the J call TRBJ2-3; 10 nucleotides match TRBD1. The input for sequencing was CD4+ or CD8+ T cells sorted from blood, taken in a trial of the OX40 agonist ivuxolimab. The TCR comes from an adult with an advanced solid tumor such as melanoma, head and neck, liver or kidney cancer. DNA for the CDR3: TGTGCCTGGAATGCCGGGACAGGGGTTACAGATACGCAGTATTTT. It is translated as CAWNAGTGVTDTQYF.